The 26 T cell receptor beta chains presented below share a single source sample, sequenced in a study of cytomegalovirus exposure and HLA in healthy donors. In the PCR, 60 Vbeta and 13 Jbeta primers were used. Data came from immunoSEQ multiplex PCR; TCRdb stores just in-frame clones and leaves some out. The table lists some 110,000 clones, roughly 15% of them singletons, with roughly 0.8% in the top ten. The sequenced sample was PBMCs. These receptors came from a female donor in good health and CMV-seronegative.

This clone was detected a few times. The V gene is TRBV7-8, the J gene TRBJ1-4, with TRBD1 matching over 7 bases. CDR1 is SGHVS and CDR2 is FQNEAQ in the germline V gene. The CDR3 has 14 residues. The J segment lost 5 bases and the V segment lost 4 bases, leaving 4 bases of the junction unmatched. The CDR3 here is CASSSSDRNEKLFF. The CDR3 region has the DNA TGTGCCAGCAGCTCATCGGACAGGAATGAAAAACTGTTTTTT.

This chain joins TRBV2 and TRBJ2-6; D is unclear. Germline CDR1 SNHLY, CDR2 FYNNEI. The CDR3 extends over 14 amino acids. V was shortened by 4 bases and J by 4 bases, with 8 bases between the two germline ends. The CDR3 DNA reads as TGTGCCAGCAGTGGCCAGGTGGGGGCCAACGTCCTGACTTTC. Translated: CASSGQVGANVLTF.

This clone has only a few counts. The chain carries TRBV7-9 and TRBJ2-3; D unresolved. Germline CDR1 and CDR2: SEHNR and FQNEAQ (reference sequence). This CDR3 is built from 11 residues. V was trimmed by 7 bases and J by 2 bases, leaving 4 bases between them. The CDR3 reads CASTLTDTQYF. In nucleotides, the CDR3 is TGTGCCAGCACACTCACAGATACGCAGTATTTT.

This clone came up a few times. The rearrangement links TRBV18 to TRBJ1-3; D is undetermined. The V gene's germline CDR1 is KGHSH and CDR2 LQKENI. The V gene lost 2 bases and the J gene lost 3 bases, with 11 bases spanning the gap. The CDR3 contains 15 residues. The CDR3: CASSPSAEDGNTIYF. CDR3 nucleotides: TGTGCCAGCTCACCATCGGCCGAGGATGGAAACACCATATATTTT.

The chain has TRBV7-8 and TRBJ2-7, with 11 bases that match TRBD2. Trimming cost V 5 bases and J 2 bases; bases outside gene matches: 8. This CDR3 is 16 amino acids long. Germline values: CDR1 SGHVS, CDR2 FQNEAQ. The CDR3 DNA sequence: TGTGCCAGCAGCGCGACCGGGACTAGCGGAACCTACGAGCAGTACTTC. It yields the protein CASSATGTSGTYEQYF. Drawing the rest from reference TRBV7-8 and TRBJ2-7, the complete variable domain is GAGVSQSPRYKVAKRGQDVALRCDPISGHVSLFWYQQALGQGPEFLTYFQNEAQLDKSGLPSDRFFAERPEGSVSTLKIQRTQQEDSAVYLCASSATGTSGTYEQYFGPGTRLTVT.

CDR3 DNA sequence: TGCGCCAGCAGCTTGGACTCCCCCGGGGAAAAACTGTTTTTT. Its translation: CASSLDSPGEKLFF. The chain has TRBV5-1 and TRBJ1-4, with unresolved D. This CDR3 is 14 amino acids long. V lost 0 bases and J 8 bases, leaving 11 bases between the germline ends. CDR1 and CDR2 (germline): SGHRS, YFSETQ.

The V call is TRBV28, the J call TRBJ1-1, with 10 positions matching TRBD1. This CDR3 is built from 15 residues. In germline, CDR1 is MDHEN, CDR2 SYDVKM. V lost 6 bases and J lost 3; bases outside the gene matches: 7. This CDR3 reads CASRYPGQGHTEAFF. The CDR3 DNA reads as TGTGCCAGCAGGTATCCGGGACAGGGGCACACTGAAGCTTTCTTT.

The chain has TRBV6-1 and TRBJ2-2; the D gene is possibly TRBD2 (5 bases). CDR1 is MNHNS, CDR2 SASEGT, per germline. The CDR3 length is 14 residues. V gave up 8 bases and J gave up 7 bases, with 17 bases separating them. CDR3 nucleotide sequence: TGTGCCAGCGGCGGGCCAGTTTGGGGCGGGGAGCTGTTTTTT. It is translated as CASGGPVWGGELFF.

This clone has just a few counts. CDR3 nucleotide sequence: TGTGCCAGCAGCATCGGGACAGGGCAACGAGCTTTCTTT. Protein: CASSIGTGQRAFF. The V call is TRBV14, the J call TRBJ1-1, with 9 positions matching TRBD1. After removal of 5 bases from V and 10 bases from J, the junction contained 8 bases not matched to a gene. CDR3 length equals 13 residues. Germline-derived CDR1 and CDR2 are SGHDN and FVKESK. The whole variable domain, remainder taken from reference TRBV14 and TRBJ1-1, is EAGVTQFPSHSVIEKGQTVTLRCDPISGHDNLYWYRRVMGKEIKFLLHFVKESKQDESGMPNNRFLAERTGGTYSTLKVQPAELEDSGVYFCASSIGTGQRAFFGQGTRLTVV.

This rearrangement joins TRBV25-1 to TRBJ2-1; no clear D gene. The ends were cut back, 2 bases at V and 7 bases at J, with 9 bases in the middle. Germline CDR1 and CDR2: MGHDK and SYGVNS. The CDR3 loop spans 13 amino acids. CDR3 DNA sequence: TGTGCCAGCAGTGAACTAGGCCGGAATGAGCAGTTCTTC. Translated: CASSELGRNEQFF.

The chain recombines TRBV19 with TRBJ2-1, with TRBD2 matching over 12 bases. This CDR3 is built from 16 residues. With V trimmed by 3 bases and J by 5 bases, 5 bases remained unmatched. The germline CDR1 and CDR2 sequences are LNHDA and SQIVND (reference sequence). The CDR3 sequence is CASSIWRTSGDNEQFF. CDR3 sequence (DNA): TGTGCCAGTAGTATCTGGAGGACTAGCGGGGACAATGAGCAGTTCTTC. Full variable domain (remainder filled in from reference TRBV19 and TRBJ2-1): DGGITQSPKYLFRKEGQNVTLSCEQNLNHDAMYWYRQDPGQGLRLIYYSQIVNDFQKGDIAEGYSVSREKKESFPLTVTSAQKNPTAFYLCASSIWRTSGDNEQFFGPGTRLTVL.

The chain uses TRBV7-8 and TRBJ1-5, with 8 bases that match TRBD1. Germline V CDR1 and CDR2: SGHVS, FQNEAQ. The CDR3 covers 16 residues. Trimming removed 4 bases from V and 4 bases from J; junction bases left unmatched: 9. Written as DNA, the CDR3 is TGTGCCAGCAGCTCGGCCGGCAGGGGGCAAAATCAGCCCCAGCATTTT. Translating gives CASSSAGRGQNQPQHF.

The rearrangement uses TRBV4-2 and TRBJ2-2, with 7 bases that match TRBD1. Germline CDR1 reads LGHNA; CDR2 reads YNFKEQ. V lost 0 bases, J lost 6 bases, and 4 bases stayed unmatched. The CDR3 covers 15 residues. CDR3 nucleotide sequence: TGTGCCAGCAGCCAAGAAGGGGGCGCGTCCGGGGAGCTGTTTTTT. Amino acids: CASSQEGGASGELFF.

The chain employs TRBV19 and TRBJ1-1, with D perhaps TRBD1 (5 bases). Germline V gene sequence: CDR1 LNHDA, CDR2 SQIVND (reference sequence). The length of the CDR3 is 13 residues. The V and J ends lost 4 bases and 5 bases respectively, with 11 bases between them. The CDR3 nucleotides read TGTGCCAGTAGTACCCCAGGGAGGACTGAAGCTTTCTTT. This gives the protein CASSTPGRTEAFF. Full variable domain (outside the CDR3, taken from reference TRBV19 and TRBJ1-1): DGGITQSPKYLFRKEGQNVTLSCEQNLNHDAMYWYRQDPGQGLRLIYYSQIVNDFQKGDIAEGYSVSREKKESFPLTVTSAQKNPTAFYLCASSTPGRTEAFFGQGTRLTVV.

Of note for this clone: This CDR3 is also generated by other DNA sequences in the sample. The genes are TRBV4-3 and TRBJ1-1, with D perhaps matching TRBD1 (5 bases). Trimming pared 0 bases from V and 1 base from J, leaving 9 bases between. This CDR3 contains 15 residues. Per germline, CDR1 LGHNA and CDR2 YSLEER. The DNA of the CDR3 is TGCGCCAGCAGCCAAGATAGGAGGGGGAACACTGAAGCTTTCTTT. It is translated as CASSQDRRGNTEAFF.

V usage is TRBV30 and J usage is TRBJ2-1; 7 nucleotides agree with TRBD2. Germline CDR1 and CDR2: GTSNPN and SVGIG (reference sequence). CDR3 size: 14 residues. J gave up 2 bases and V 4 bases, and 5 bases lay outside the gene matches. CDR3 amino acids: CAWIGGSPYNEQFF. The CDR3 DNA reads TGTGCCTGGATCGGGGGGAGCCCCTACAATGAGCAGTTCTTC.

J is TRBJ1-2 and V is TRBV9, with 9 bases identical to TRBD1. V shed 3 bases and J 8 bases; nucleotides not matched to a gene: 8. The CDR3 totals 14 residues. From germline, CDR1 is SGDLS and CDR2 YYNGEE. The DNA of the CDR3 is TGTGCCAGCAGCGCCGGGACAGGGAATTTGGGCTACACCTTC. Encoded protein: CASSAGTGNLGYTF.

V gene TRBV29-1 combines with J gene TRBJ2-1; unclear D gene. V lost 5 bases to trimming and J lost 8 bases, with 16 bases between them. This CDR3 has 13 amino acids. Germline V gives CDR1 SQVTM, CDR2 ANQGSEA. The CDR3 bases are TGCAGCGTTTACGGGTACCTTGTCTATGAGCAGTTCTTC. Translation gives CSVYGYLVYEQFF.

The chain links TRBV28 to TRBJ1-1; D is perhaps TRBD1 (6 bases). The CDR3 has 14 residues. The V gene lost 6 bases and the J gene lost 1 base, with 12 bases spanning the gap. Per the germline V gene, CDR1 is MDHEN and CDR2 is SYDVKM. CDR3 in DNA: TGTGCCAGCAGGGGGGCAGGGGAGAACACTGAAGCTTTCTTT. Its translation: CASRGAGENTEAFF.

The V call is TRBV5-4, the J call TRBJ2-7; perhaps TRBD1 as D (6 bases). This CDR3 has 10 amino acids. V dropped 8 bases and J dropped 9 bases, with 12 bases sitting between them. Germline CDR1 SGHNT, CDR2 YYREEE (reference sequence). DNA for the CDR3: TGTGCCAGACAGGGCCGGGGGCAGTACTTC. This translates into CARQGRGQYF. The full variable domain, completed using reference TRBV5-4 and TRBJ2-7, is ETGVTQSPTHLIKTRGQQVTLRCSSQSGHNTVSWYQQALGQGPQFIFQYYREEENGRGNFPPRFSGLQFPNYSSELNVNALELDDSALYLCARQGRGQYFGPGTRLTVT.

The sample holds a few counts of this clone. This chain connects TRBV7-8 to TRBJ2-2; 7 bases line up with TRBD1. The CDR3 runs to 15 residues. V lost 6 bases to trimming and J lost 1 base; unmatched junction nucleotides: 5. Germline CDR1 reads SGHVS; CDR2 reads FQNEAQ. As DNA, the CDR3 is TGTGCCAGCAGGAGGGACAGATTGAACACCGGGGAGCTGTTTTTT. As protein: CASRRDRLNTGELFF.

Written as DNA, the CDR3 is TGTGCCAGCACCTTCGGGACTCTTGAGGCCAGGAACACTGAAGCTTTCTTT. This encodes CASTFGTLEARNTEAFF. The chain joins TRBV7-8 to TRBJ1-1; D is perhaps TRBD1 (5 bases). This CDR3 has 17 amino acids. Germline lookup yields CDR1 SGHVS and CDR2 FQNEAQ. The V gene lost 7 bases and the J gene lost 1 base, with 22 bases spanning the gap.

The V call is TRBV27, the J call TRBJ2-7; 13 bases agree with TRBD2. Germline CDR1 is MNHEY and CDR2 is SMNVEV (reference sequence). Unmatched junction bases numbered 1, after V lost 2 bases and J lost 6 bases. The CDR3 is 14 amino acids. DNA for the CDR3: TGTGCCAGCAGTTTAGGGACTAGCGGGACCGAGCAGTACTTC. This sequence encodes CASSLGTSGTEQYF.

This chain connects TRBV5-1 to TRBJ1-2, with D perhaps TRBD1 (5 bases). Per the germline V gene, CDR1 is SGHRS and CDR2 is YFSETQ. CDR3 length: 14 amino acids. Trimming stripped 2 bases from V and 5 bases from J, with 13 bases between. CDR3 residues: CASSLFGGPYGYTF. The CDR3 DNA reads as TGCGCCAGCAGCTTATTCGGGGGTCCTTATGGCTACACCTTC.

Only a few counts were recorded for this clone. The chain carries TRBV30 and TRBJ2-1; TRBD2 matches 9 bases. Unmatched junction bases numbered 13, after V lost 3 bases and J lost 7 bases. Germline assignment: CDR1 GTSNPN and CDR2 SVGIG (reference sequence). CDR3 length: 16 residues. CDR3 in amino acids: CAWRPPGLAGVNEQFF. For the CDR3, the DNA is TGTGCCTGGAGACCACCCGGGTTAGCGGGAGTAAATGAGCAGTTCTTC.

This chain uses TRBV19 with TRBJ1-1, with D possibly being TRBD1 (5 bases). Germline CDR1 and CDR2: LNHDA and SQIVND (reference sequence). CDR3 length equals 14 residues. V was clipped by 7 bases and J by 1 base, with 13 bases between them. Written as DNA, the CDR3 is TGTGCCAGTACCATGGGCAGGGCGAACACTGAAGCTTTCTTT. It translates to CASTMGRANTEAFF.